The 18 T cell receptor beta chains below come from one sample, sequenced in a study of T cells in Graves' hyperthyroidism and ophthalmopathy. What was amplified from RNA transcripts were TCR beta CDR3 regions. HTBI primers were the set used in a first-round RT-PCR of the TCR CDR3. TCRdb ran MiXCR on the multiplex PCR reads and lists one entry per CDR3 protein. Among roughly 290,000 distinct CDR3 sequences listed, about an eighth were seen once. Source material: blood. Receptor source: a woman in her thirties with Graves' hyperthyroidism that later progressed to Graves' ophthalmopathy.

This clonotype was seen repeatedly, ten times or more. This rearrangement joins TRBV15 to TRBJ2-3, with D perhaps matching TRBD2 (6 bases). CDR3 length equals 15 residues. The germline gives CDR1 LNHNV, CDR2 YYDKDF (reference sequence). Deletions cut 6 bases from V and 1 base from J, with 14 bases between. Written as DNA, the CDR3 is TGTGCCACCAGGAGAACGGGAGCGGGCACAGATACGCAGTATTTT. This codes for CATRRTGAGTDTQYF.

This clonotype was detected ten times or more. The chain employs TRBV3-1 and TRBJ2-7, with D hard to call. Germline-derived CDR1 and CDR2 are LGHDT and YNNKEL (reference sequence). This CDR3 is built from 15 residues. The V gene lost 0 bases and the J gene lost 2 bases, with 11 bases spanning the gap. The CDR3 region is CASSQERQVTYEQYF. Written as DNA, the CDR3 is TGTGCCAGCAGCCAAGAGCGTCAGGTAACCTACGAGCAGTACTTC.

The V and J genes are TRBV19 and TRBJ2-1, with 8 bases lining up with TRBD2. The length of the CDR3 is 14 residues. Looked up from germline, CDR1 is LNHDA and CDR2 is SQIVND (reference sequence). Trimming cost V 7 bases and J 8 bases; bases outside gene matches: 10. In DNA form, the CDR3 reads TGTGCCAGTACCCTAAGCGGGAGCGCCGATGAGCAGTTCTTC. Encoded protein: CASTLSGSADEQFF. Full variable domain (outside the CDR3, taken from reference TRBV19 and TRBJ2-1): DGGITQSPKYLFRKEGQNVTLSCEQNLNHDAMYWYRQDPGQGLRLIYYSQIVNDFQKGDIAEGYSVSREKKESFPLTVTSAQKNPTAFYLCASTLSGSADEQFFGPGTRLTVL.

V usage is TRBV5-1 and J usage is TRBJ2-5; 8 bases fit TRBD2. The CDR3 sequence is 17 residues long. Germline-derived CDR1 and CDR2 are SGHRS and YFSETQ. V shed 3 bases, J shed 4 bases, and the junction held 14 bases outside the gene matches. The CDR3 here is CASSSGTRFAAGETQYF. In nucleotides, the CDR3 is TGCGCCAGCAGCTCGGGGACTAGATTCGCGGCGGGAGAGACCCAGTACTTC.

Notes on this clonotype: A read error may explain this, as a much larger clone is one base away. This chain connects TRBV6-5 to TRBJ2-1; D possibly corresponds to TRBD2 (6 bases). The J call may be in error: the DNA end matches TRBJ2-7 better. This CDR3 spans 14 amino acids. The germline CDR1 and CDR2 sequences are MNHEY and SVGAGI. In nucleotides, the CDR3 is TGTGCCAGCAGTTACATAGCGGATTACAATGAGCAGTACTTC. Translation: CASSYIADYNEQYF.

The chain couples TRBV20-1 to TRBJ2-3; D is perhaps TRBD2 (6 bases). The CDR3 sequence is 15 residues long. The V gene lost 3 bases and the J gene lost 2 bases, with 15 bases spanning the gap. Per germline, CDR1 DFQATT and CDR2 SNEGSKA (reference sequence). The CDR3: CSARELGGLTDTQYF. CDR3 nucleotide sequence: TGCAGTGCTAGGGAGCTTGGGGGACTCACAGATACGCAGTATTTT.

This clonotype came up many times. This chain connects TRBV27 to TRBJ2-1, with D maybe TRBD2 (5 bases). Germline V CDR1 and CDR2: MNHEY, SMNVEV (reference sequence). V gave up 6 bases and J gave up 8 bases, with 14 bases separating them. The CDR3 is 13 residues long. The CDR3 region is CASSLGSQYEQFF. For the CDR3, the DNA is TGTGCCAGCAGCCTAGGGAGTCAGTATGAGCAGTTCTTC.

This sequence joins TRBV6-9 and TRBJ2-5; a weak D match, TRBD2 (5 bases). Germline assignment: CDR1 MNHGY and CDR2 SVAAGI. The CDR3 sequence is 14 residues long. Between the trimmed V and J ends, which lost 3 bases and 1 base, there was a span of 9 bases. The CDR3 loop is CASSYGVGQETQYF. In DNA form, the CDR3 reads TGTGCCAGCAGTTACGGGGTGGGCCAAGAGACCCAGTACTTC.

This clonotype was recorded many times. This chain uses TRBV4-1 with TRBJ2-7; D gene unclear. Germline lookup yields CDR1 MGHRA and CDR2 YSYEKL. This CDR3 spans 15 amino acids. The ends were cut back, 1 base at V and 5 bases at J, with 15 bases in the middle. The CDR3: CASSQVIPSYDEQYF. CDR3 nucleotides: TGCGCCAGCAGCCAAGTCATTCCGTCCTACGACGAGCAGTACTTC.

The sample holds many counts of this clonotype. This chain joins TRBV7-9 and TRBJ2-7, with 11 bases fitting TRBD1. This CDR3 is built from 17 residues. Per the germline V gene, CDR1 is SEHNR and CDR2 is FQNEAQ (reference sequence). The V and J ends lost 1 base and 4 bases, in that order; junction bases with no gene match: 9. The CDR3 nucleotides read TGTGCCAGCAGCTTAGGGTGGATAGGACAGGGGGCTTACGAGCAGTACTTC. It yields the protein CASSLGWIGQGAYEQYF.

This clonotype has at least ten counts. CDR3 DNA: TGCAGTGCTAGAGACCAGAACAGGGCCGTGAACACTGAAGCTTTCTTT. Protein sequence: CSARDQNRAVNTEAFF. The chain combines TRBV20-1 with TRBJ1-1, with D tentatively TRBD1 (6 bases). Germline V CDR1 and CDR2: DFQATT, SNEGSKA (reference sequence). The CDR3 totals 16 residues. V gave up 0 bases and J gave up 0 bases, with 14 bases separating them.

CDR3 in DNA: TGCGCCAGCAGCCAAGTGGCAGGGGGCGGGGGAGCTTTCTTT. Amino acids: CASSQVAGGGGAFF. The chain has TRBV4-1 and TRBJ1-1; 8 bases line up with TRBD1. V was clipped by 1 base and J by 10 bases; unmatched bases: 8. Germline CDR1 is MGHRA and CDR2 is YSYEKL. This CDR3 contains 14 residues.

This clonotype was observed a few times. This chain links TRBV29-1 with TRBJ2-7, with 9 bases fitting TRBD1. In germline, CDR1 is SQVTM, CDR2 ANQGSEA. V gave up 5 bases and J gave up 3 bases; unmatched junction bases: 2. This CDR3 spans 12 amino acids. The CDR3 here is CSVSTGGYEQYF. CDR3 bases: TGCAGCGTTTCGACAGGGGGCTACGAGCAGTACTTC.

This clonotype was detected many times. This rearrangement joins TRBV7-9 to TRBJ2-1; D tentatively reads TRBD1 or TRBD2 (5 bases each). V dropped 4 bases and J dropped 7 bases, with 14 bases sitting between them. CDR1 is SEHNR, CDR2 FQNEAQ, per germline (reference sequence). This CDR3 contains 14 residues. The CDR3 sequence: CASSWGSLGNEQFF. As DNA, the CDR3 is TGTGCCAGCAGCTGGGGGAGTCTTGGGAATGAGCAGTTCTTC.

Worth noting for this clonotype: This clone may be a read error of a much larger clone one base away. The rearrangement joins TRBV20-1 to TRBJ1-5; 12 bases match TRBD1. Losses at the gene ends were 6 bases for V and 7 bases for J; bases not matched to a gene: 16. The V gene's germline CDR1 is DFQATT and CDR2 SNEGSKA (reference sequence). This CDR3 is 17 amino acids long. The CDR3 loop is CSAPAFPGQGAKQPQHF. The CDR3 DNA reads TGCAGTGCGCCCGCGTTCCCGGGACAGGGGGCGAAACAGCCCCAGCATTTT.

At least ten counts were recorded for this clonotype. The gene calls are TRBV10-3 and TRBJ1-2; possible D gene TRBD1, 6 bases. The V end was cut by 0 bases, the J end by 0 bases, with 11 bases between. CDR3 size: 16 residues. Germline values: CDR1 ENHRY, CDR2 SYGVKD. CDR3 sequence: CAISESGGRANYGYTF. CDR3 coding DNA: TGTGCCATCAGTGAGTCCGGGGGGCGAGCTAACTATGGCTACACCTTC.

This clonotype was counted ten times or more. The chain combines TRBV28 with TRBJ2-7; TRBD2 aligns across 9 bases. Germline V gives CDR1 MDHEN, CDR2 SYDVKM. The CDR3 is 15 residues long. After removal of 5 bases from V and 4 bases from J, the junction contained 9 bases not matched to a gene. The CDR3 DNA follows: TGTGCCAGCAGTGCGGGCGGGAGGGCTGTATACGAGCAGTACTTC. It translates to CASSAGGRAVYEQYF.

A note on this clonotype: A read error may be the cause here, since a much bigger clone is one base away. V gene TRBV28 combines with J gene TRBJ1-2; no clear D gene. Germline-derived CDR1 and CDR2 are MDHEN and SYDVKM. With 6 bases removed from V and 8 bases from J, the gap between germline ends came to 22 bases. The CDR3 has 15 amino acids. The CDR3 DNA sequence: TGTGCCAGCAGCATCCCGTCCCTAAGTAACTGGGGCTACACCTTC. It is translated as CASSIPSLSNWGYTF.